Included here is one TCR beta chain sequence, with context. Per the original data handling: Counts of nucleated cells, estimated from reference gene primer amplification, were obtained. Clones were read by immunoSEQ multiplex PCR, and TCRdb kept only the in-frame ones, dropping some. The D gene and trimming were derived from the DNA, and the V and J assignments and clone size from that table. The sample records 210,000 or so clones, more than 75% being singletons. This record comes from a study of blood T cell repertoires in COVID-19. Background on the study: Sources were T cells, B-cell-depleted T cells, or PBMCs; the material itself was cDNA or gDNA.

Germline values: CDR1 SGHTA, CDR2 FQGNSA. The junction had 5 bases not matched to a gene; V was cut back by 2 bases and J by 4 bases. The CDR3 spans 14 residues. The chain recombines TRBV7-2 with TRBJ2-7; 7 bases are a match to TRBD2. The sequencing input was peripheral blood. The sequence derives from a woman in her thirties or forties with acute or convalescent COVID-19. Here the CDR3 reads CASSLQGGWYEQYF. For the CDR3, the DNA is TGTGCCAGCAGCTTACAGGGAGGGTGGTACGAGCAGTACTTC.